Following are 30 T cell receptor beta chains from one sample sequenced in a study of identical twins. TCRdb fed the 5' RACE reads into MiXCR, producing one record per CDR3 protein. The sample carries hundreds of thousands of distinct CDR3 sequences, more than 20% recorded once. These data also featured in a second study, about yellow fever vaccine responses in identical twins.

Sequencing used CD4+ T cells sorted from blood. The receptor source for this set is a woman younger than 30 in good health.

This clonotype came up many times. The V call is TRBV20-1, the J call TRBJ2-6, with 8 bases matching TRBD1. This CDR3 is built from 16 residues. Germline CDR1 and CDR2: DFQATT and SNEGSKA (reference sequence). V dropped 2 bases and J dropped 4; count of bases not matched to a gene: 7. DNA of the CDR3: TGCAGTGCTAGAAGACAGGGGATGCGGGGGGCCAACGTCCTGACTTTC. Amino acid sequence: CSARRQGMRGANVLTF.

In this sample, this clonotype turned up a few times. CDR3 DNA: TGCAGCGTTGAGGAGGGATGGGAGACCCAGTACTTC. Residues: CSVEEGWETQYF. The chain links TRBV29-1 to TRBJ2-5, with D perhaps TRBD2 (6 bases). V was clipped by 3 bases and J by 5 bases, with 10 bases between them. The CDR3 sequence is 12 residues long. Germline V gives CDR1 SQVTM, CDR2 ANQGSEA. Using reference TRBV29-1 and TRBJ2-5 for the parts outside the CDR3, the full variable domain is SAVISQKPSRDICQRGTSLTIQCQVDSQVTMMFWYRQQPGQSLTLIATANQGSEATYESGFVIDKFPISRPNLTFSTLTVSNMSPEDSSIYLCSVEEGWETQYFGPGTRLLVL.

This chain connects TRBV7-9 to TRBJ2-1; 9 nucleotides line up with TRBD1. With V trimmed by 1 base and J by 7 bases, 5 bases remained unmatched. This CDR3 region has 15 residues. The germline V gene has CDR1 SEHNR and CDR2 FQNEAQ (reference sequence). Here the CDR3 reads CASSLETGGINEQFF. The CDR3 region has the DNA TGTGCCAGCAGCTTAGAAACAGGGGGCATTAATGAGCAGTTCTTC.

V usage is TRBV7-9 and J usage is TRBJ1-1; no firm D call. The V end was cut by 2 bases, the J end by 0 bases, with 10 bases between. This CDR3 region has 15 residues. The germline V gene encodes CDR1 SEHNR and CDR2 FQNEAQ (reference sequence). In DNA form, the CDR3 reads TGTGCCAGCAGCTTACTGGATTTCCTGAACACTGAAGCTTTCTTT. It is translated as CASSLLDFLNTEAFF.

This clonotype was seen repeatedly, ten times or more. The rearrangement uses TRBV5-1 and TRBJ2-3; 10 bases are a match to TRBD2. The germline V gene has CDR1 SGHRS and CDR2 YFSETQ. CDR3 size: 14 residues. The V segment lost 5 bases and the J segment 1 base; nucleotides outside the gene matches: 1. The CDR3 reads CASRGTSGTDTQYF. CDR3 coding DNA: TGCGCCAGCAGAGGGACTAGCGGCACAGATACGCAGTATTTT.

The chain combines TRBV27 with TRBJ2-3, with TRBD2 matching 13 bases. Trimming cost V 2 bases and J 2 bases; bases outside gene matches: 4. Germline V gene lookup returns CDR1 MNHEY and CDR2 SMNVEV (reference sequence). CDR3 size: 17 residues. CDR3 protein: CASSLRLAGGFTDTQYF. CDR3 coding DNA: TGTGCCAGCAGTTTACGACTAGCGGGGGGTTTCACAGATACGCAGTATTTT.

CDR3 region: CSARGYYEQYV. CDR3 sequence (DNA): TGCAGTGCTAGAGGCTACTACGAGCAGTACGTC. V usage is TRBV20-1 and J usage is TRBJ2-7; D gene uncertain. The CDR3 has 11 residues. V dropped 1 base and J dropped 3 bases, with 4 bases sitting between them. Germline CDR1 is DFQATT and CDR2 is SNEGSKA (reference sequence).

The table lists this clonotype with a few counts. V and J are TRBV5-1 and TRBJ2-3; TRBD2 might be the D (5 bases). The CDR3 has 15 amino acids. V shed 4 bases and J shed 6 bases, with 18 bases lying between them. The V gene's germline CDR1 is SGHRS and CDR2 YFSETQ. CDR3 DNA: TGCGCCAGCAGCCCTGGAAGTCGGGGATTGGATACGCAGTATTTT. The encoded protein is CASSPGSRGLDTQYF.

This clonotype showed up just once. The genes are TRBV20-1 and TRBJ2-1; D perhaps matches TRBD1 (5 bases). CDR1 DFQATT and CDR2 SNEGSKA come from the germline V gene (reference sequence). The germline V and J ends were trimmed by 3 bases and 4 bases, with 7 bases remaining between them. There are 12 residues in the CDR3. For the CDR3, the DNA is TGCAGTGCTAGCCGACAGTACAATGAGCAGTTCTTC. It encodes CSASRQYNEQFF.

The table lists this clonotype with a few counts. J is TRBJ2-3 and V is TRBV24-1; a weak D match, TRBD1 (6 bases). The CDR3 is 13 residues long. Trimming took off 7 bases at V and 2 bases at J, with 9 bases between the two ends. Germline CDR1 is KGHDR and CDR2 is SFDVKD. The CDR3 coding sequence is TGTGCCACCAGGGACAGATTCACAGATACGCAGTATTTT. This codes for CATRDRFTDTQYF.

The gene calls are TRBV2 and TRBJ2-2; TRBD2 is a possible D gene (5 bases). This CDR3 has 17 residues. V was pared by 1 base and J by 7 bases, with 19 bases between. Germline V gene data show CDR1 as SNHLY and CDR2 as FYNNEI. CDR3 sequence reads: CASSEVESGRGGGELFF. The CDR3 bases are TGTGCCAGCAGTGAAGTCGAGTCTGGGAGAGGCGGCGGGGAGCTGTTTTTT.

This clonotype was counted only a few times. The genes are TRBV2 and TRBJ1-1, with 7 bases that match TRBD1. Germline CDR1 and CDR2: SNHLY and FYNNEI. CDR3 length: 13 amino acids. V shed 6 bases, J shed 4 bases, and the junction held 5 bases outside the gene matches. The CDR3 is CASREQGPTEAFF. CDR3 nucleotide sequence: TGTGCCAGCAGGGAACAGGGGCCCACTGAAGCTTTCTTT.

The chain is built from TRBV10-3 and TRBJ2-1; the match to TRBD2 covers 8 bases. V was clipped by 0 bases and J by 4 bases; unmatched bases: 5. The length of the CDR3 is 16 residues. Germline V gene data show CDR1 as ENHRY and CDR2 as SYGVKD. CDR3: CAISESVGGRYNEQFF. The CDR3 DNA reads TGTGCCATCAGTGAGTCAGTGGGCGGGAGGTACAATGAGCAGTTCTTC.

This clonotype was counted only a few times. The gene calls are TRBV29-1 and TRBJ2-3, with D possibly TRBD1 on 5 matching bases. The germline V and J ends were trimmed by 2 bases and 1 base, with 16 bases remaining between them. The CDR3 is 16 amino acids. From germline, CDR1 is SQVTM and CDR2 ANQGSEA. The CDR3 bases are TGCAGCGTTGAAAGTCCCCGCTGGGGCGGCACAGATACGCAGTATTTT. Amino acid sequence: CSVESPRWGGTDTQYF.

CDR3 in DNA: TGTGCCAGCAGCCAAGGTTTACAGCGGGGGATTGAGCAGTTCTTC. Translated: CASSQGLQRGIEQFF. The V and J genes are TRBV3-1 and TRBJ2-1; the match to TRBD2 covers 8 bases. CDR1 is LGHDT, CDR2 YNNKEL, per germline (reference sequence). V trimming: 1 base; J trimming: 9 bases; junction bases outside the gene matches: 8. The CDR3 consists of 15 residues.

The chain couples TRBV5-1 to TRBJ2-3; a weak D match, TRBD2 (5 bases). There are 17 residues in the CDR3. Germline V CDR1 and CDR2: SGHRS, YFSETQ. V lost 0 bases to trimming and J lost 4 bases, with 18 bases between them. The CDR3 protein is CASSLVGLAPRADTQYF. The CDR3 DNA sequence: TGCGCCAGCAGCTTGGTCGGGCTAGCCCCTAGGGCAGATACGCAGTATTTT.

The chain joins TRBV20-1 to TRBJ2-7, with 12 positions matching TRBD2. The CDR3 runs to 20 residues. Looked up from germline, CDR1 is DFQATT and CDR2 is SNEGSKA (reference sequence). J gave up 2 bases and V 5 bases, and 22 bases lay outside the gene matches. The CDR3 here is CSASKKPSGLAGGPTYEQYF. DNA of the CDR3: TGCAGTGCTTCAAAAAAGCCTTCGGGACTAGCGGGCGGGCCCACCTACGAGCAGTACTTC.

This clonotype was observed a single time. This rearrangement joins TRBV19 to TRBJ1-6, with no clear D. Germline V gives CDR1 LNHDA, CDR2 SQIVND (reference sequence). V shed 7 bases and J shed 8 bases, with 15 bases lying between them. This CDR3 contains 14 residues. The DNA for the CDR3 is TGTGCCAGTACAGGAGACTACGGGTATTCACCCCTCCACTTT. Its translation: CASTGDYGYSPLHF.

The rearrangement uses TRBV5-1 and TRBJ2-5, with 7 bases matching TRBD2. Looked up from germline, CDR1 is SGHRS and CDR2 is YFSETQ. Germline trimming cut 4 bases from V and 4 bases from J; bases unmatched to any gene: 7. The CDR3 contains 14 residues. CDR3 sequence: CASSRGLPGETQYF. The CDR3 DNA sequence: TGCGCCAGCAGCAGGGGACTACCGGGAGAGACCCAGTACTTC.

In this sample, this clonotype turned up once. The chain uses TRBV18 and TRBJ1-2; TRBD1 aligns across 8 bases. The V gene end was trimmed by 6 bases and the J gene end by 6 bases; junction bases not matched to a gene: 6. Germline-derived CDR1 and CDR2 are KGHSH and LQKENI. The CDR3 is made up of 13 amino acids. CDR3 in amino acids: CASSRTGNDGYTF. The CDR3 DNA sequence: TGTGCCAGCTCCCGGACAGGGAACGATGGCTACACCTTC.

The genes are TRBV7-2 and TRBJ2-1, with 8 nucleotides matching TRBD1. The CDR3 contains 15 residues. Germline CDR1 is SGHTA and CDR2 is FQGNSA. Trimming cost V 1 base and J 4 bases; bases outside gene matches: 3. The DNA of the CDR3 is TGTGCCAGCAGCTTAGAGGGACAGGATTACAATGAGCAGTTCTTC. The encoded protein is CASSLEGQDYNEQFF.

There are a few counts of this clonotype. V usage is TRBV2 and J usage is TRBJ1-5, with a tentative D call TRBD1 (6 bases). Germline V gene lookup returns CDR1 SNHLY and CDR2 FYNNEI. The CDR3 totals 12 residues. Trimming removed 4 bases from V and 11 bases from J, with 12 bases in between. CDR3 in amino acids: CASSAGAGAQHF. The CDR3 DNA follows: TGTGCCAGCAGTGCGGGGGCTGGAGCCCAGCATTTT.

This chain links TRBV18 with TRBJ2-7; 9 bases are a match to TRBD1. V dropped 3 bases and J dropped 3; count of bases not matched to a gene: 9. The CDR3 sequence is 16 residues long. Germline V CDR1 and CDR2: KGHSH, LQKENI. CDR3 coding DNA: TGTGCCAGCTCACCTACCGCGGGACAGGGTGTCTACGAGCAGTACTTC. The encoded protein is CASSPTAGQGVYEQYF.

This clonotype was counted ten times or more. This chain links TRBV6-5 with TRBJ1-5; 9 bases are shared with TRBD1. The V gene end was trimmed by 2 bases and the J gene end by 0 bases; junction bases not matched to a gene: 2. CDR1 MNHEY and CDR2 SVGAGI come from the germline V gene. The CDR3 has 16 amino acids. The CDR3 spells CASSYGQGNSNQPQHF. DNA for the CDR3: TGTGCCAGCAGTTACGGACAGGGGAATAGCAATCAGCCCCAGCATTTT.

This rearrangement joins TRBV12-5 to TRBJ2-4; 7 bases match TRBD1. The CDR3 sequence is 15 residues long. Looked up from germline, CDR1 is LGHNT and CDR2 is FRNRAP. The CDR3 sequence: CASSLRETGKNIQYF. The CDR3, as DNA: TGTGCCAGCAGCCTCAGGGAGACAGGGAAAAACATTCAGTACTTC.

The CDR3 sequence is CASSPGTTGTGELFF. The CDR3 DNA is TGTGCCAGCAGTCCCGGGACTACCGGGACCGGGGAGCTGTTTTTT. The rearrangement joins TRBV5-5 to TRBJ2-2, with 7 bases that match TRBD2. The CDR3 sequence is 15 residues long. Germline trimming cut 5 bases from V and 5 bases from J; bases unmatched to any gene: 9. Germline V gene lookup returns CDR1 SGHKS and CDR2 YYEKEE (reference sequence).

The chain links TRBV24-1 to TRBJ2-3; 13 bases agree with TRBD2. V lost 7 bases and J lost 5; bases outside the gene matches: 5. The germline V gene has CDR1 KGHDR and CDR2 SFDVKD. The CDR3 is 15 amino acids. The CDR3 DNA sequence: TGTGCCACCAGCCAACTAGCGGGAGGGATAGATACGCAGTATTTT. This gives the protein CATSQLAGGIDTQYF.

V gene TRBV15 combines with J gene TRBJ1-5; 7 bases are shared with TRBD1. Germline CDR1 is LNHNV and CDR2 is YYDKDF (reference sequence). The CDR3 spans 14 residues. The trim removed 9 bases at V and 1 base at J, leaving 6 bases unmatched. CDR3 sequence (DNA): TGTGCCACTAAACCACAGGGGAGCAATCAGCCCCAGCATTTT. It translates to CATKPQGSNQPQHF.

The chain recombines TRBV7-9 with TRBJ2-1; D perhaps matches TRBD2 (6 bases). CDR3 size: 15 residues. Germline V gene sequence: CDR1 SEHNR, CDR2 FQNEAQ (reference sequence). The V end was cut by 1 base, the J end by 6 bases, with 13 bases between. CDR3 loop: CASSLDSGTPNEQFF. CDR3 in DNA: TGTGCCAGCAGCTTAGACTCCGGGACTCCCAATGAGCAGTTCTTC.

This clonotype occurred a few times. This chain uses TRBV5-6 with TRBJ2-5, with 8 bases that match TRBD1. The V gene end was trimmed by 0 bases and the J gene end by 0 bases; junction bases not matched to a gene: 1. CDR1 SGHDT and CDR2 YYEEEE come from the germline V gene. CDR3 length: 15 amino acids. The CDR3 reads CASSLGQGYQETQYF. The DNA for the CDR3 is TGTGCCAGCAGCTTGGGACAGGGGTACCAAGAGACCCAGTACTTC.